This TCR beta chain originates from a study of T cell clones after liver transplantation. Study summary: Third-party-reactive TCRbeta sequences from pre-transplant mixed lymphocyte reactions served as antigen-independent comparators. Until 12-24 months post-transplant, subjects got standard immunosuppression and no induction. Tolerant meant at least one year fully off immunosuppression without liver enzymes above twice normal.

This CDR3 contains 15 residues. Germline V CDR1 and CDR2: MNHEY, SVGAGI. V lost 0 bases, J lost 5 bases, and 2 bases stayed unmatched. Assay used: immunoSEQ multiplex PCR; TCRdb lists only in-frame clones, some missing. Altogether tens of thousands of clones are present, about 82% being singletons, with the ten largest covering 0.4% to 0.6%. The J gene is TRBJ2-5, the V gene TRBV6-5; 11 nucleotides align to TRBD1. Sequenced here: CD4+ T cells from blood, sampled approximately 3.5 years after liver transplant. The clonotype was recovered from a human patient who received a liver transplant. A subset of T cells may come from the graft donor. Written as DNA, the CDR3 is TGTGCCAGCAGTTACTCCGGGGACAGGGGGGAGACCCAGTACTTC. The encoded protein is CASSYSGDRGETQYF.